These T cell receptor beta chains were read from a single sample in a study of Graves' ophthalmopathy and Graves' hyperthyroidism. MiXCR, applied by TCRdb to the multiplex PCR reads, yields one record per CDR3 protein. This table holds 400,000 to 450,000 distinct CDR3 sequences, around a fifth found once. The sequencing sample was made of peripheral blood. Source of these receptors: a woman younger than 35 with stable Graves' hyperthyroidism. Both conserved end residues are part of each CDR3. The D gene is left open where the match is weak. Some rows mark clone size as missing; the rest say once, few, many or name a class of expanded clone.

>many|TRBJ1-1|12|NA|TRBV7-9
CASSSSGTEAFF
TGTGCCAGCAGCTCCTCGGGCACTGAAGCTTTCTTT
>NA|TRBJ1-5|13|NA|TRBV27
CASSPTPGQPQHF
TGTGCCAGCAGTCCCACCCCTGGCCAGCCCCAGCATTTT
>NA|TRBJ1-5|13|NA|TRBV28
CASSLRGSAPQHF
TGTGCCAGCAGTTTGAGGGGGTCTGCACCCCAGCATTTT
>many|TRBJ2-7|13|NA|TRBV7-9
CASSLRTTYEQYF
TGTGCCAGCAGCTTACGGACAACCTACGAGCAGTACTTC
>many|TRBJ2-7|15|TRBD1|TRBV7-2
CASSRRTGGGYEQYF
TGTGCCAGCAGCCGCCGGACAGGGGGTGGCTACGAGCAGTACTTC
>NA|TRBJ2-7|12|NA|TRBV20-1
CSARDWGNEQYF
TGCAGTGCTAGAGATTGGGGGAACGAGCAGTACTTC
>once|TRBJ2-7|14|TRBD2|TRBV5-1
CASRVSGPGGEQYF
TGCGCCAGCAGGGTTAGCGGCCCGGGAGGCGAGCAGTACTTC
>many|TRBJ2-7|15|TRBD2|TRBV2
CASSEDSGSGDEQYF
TGTGCCAGCAGTGAAGACAGCGGGAGTGGGGATGAGCAGTACTTC
>many|TRBJ2-4|19|NA|TRBV6-5
CASSYSIKGEAIAKNIQYF
TGTGCCAGCAGTTACTCAATAAAGGGAGAGGCGATAGCCAAAAACATTCAGTACTTC
>many|TRBJ1-1|16|TRBD1|TRBV20-1
CSAGFIMDRANTEAFF
TGCAGTGCTGGGTTTATTATGGACAGGGCGAACACTGAAGCTTTCTTT
>NA|TRBJ2-6|15|NA|TRBV30
CAWSPGGSGANVLTF
TGTGCCTGGAGTCCCGGGGGCTCTGGGGCCAACGTCCTGACTTTC
>few|TRBJ1-2|15|NA|TRBV7-3
CASSLTGSEAGGCTF
TGTGCCAGCAGCTTAACAGGCTCCGAGGCTGGAGGCTGCACCTTC
>many|TRBJ1-5|15|NA|TRBV2
CASSEVGDSNQPQHF
TGTGCCAGCAGTGAGGTGGGAGATAGCAATCAGCCCCAGCATTTT
>many|TRBJ1-1|14|NA|TRBV25-1
CASSAWTGNTEAFF
TGTGCCAGCAGTGCTTGGACGGGGAACACTGAAGCTTTCTTT
>NA|TRBJ1-1|15|NA|TRBV12-5
CASGAGFGTNAEAFF
TGTGCTAGTGGTGCCGGGTTTGGGACCAACGCTGAAGCTTTCTTT
>many|TRBJ1-2|13|NA|TRBV20-1
CSAIRAGNYGYTF
TGCAGTGCTATAAGAGCCGGAAACTATGGCTACACCTTC
>few|TRBJ2-4|14|TRBD2|TRBV20-1
CSAVRLASGNIQYF
TGCAGTGCGGTGAGACTAGCCTCGGGAAACATTCAGTACTTC
>many|TRBJ2-2|15|NA|TRBV6-2/TRBV6-3
CASRAGTLNTGELFF
TGTGCCAGCAGAGCCGGGACCCTGAACACCGGGGAGCTGTTTTTT
>many|TRBJ2-5|16|TRBD2|TRBV19
CASSIGVAGEGETQYF
TGTGCCAGTAGTATTGGTGTAGCGGGAGAAGGAGAGACCCAGTACTTC
>NA|TRBJ2-7|13|NA|TRBV12-3/TRBV12-4
CASRGKFAYEQYF
TGTGCCAGCAGAGGCAAGTTCGCCTACGAGCAGTACTTC
>many|TRBJ1-5|15|NA|TRBV6-5
CASSYRQFSNQPQHF
TGTGCCAGCAGTTACAGACAGTTTAGCAATCAGCCCCAGCATTTT
>many|TRBJ2-5|14|NA|TRBV12-3/TRBV12-4
CASSFIGDQETQYF
TGTGCCAGCAGTTTTATAGGAGACCAAGAGACCCAGTACTTC
>NA|TRBJ2-7|16|TRBD1|TRBV11-1
CASSPIETGVSYEQYF
TGCGCCAGCAGCCCCATAGAAACAGGGGTTAGCTACGAGCAGTACTTC
>many|TRBJ1-2|12|NA|TRBV20-1
CSATDPNYGYTF
TGCAGTGCTACAGACCCTAACTATGGCTACACCTTC
>many|TRBJ1-5|15|NA|TRBV6-5
CASSSGLGGNQPQHF
TGTGCCAGCAGTTCCGGATTAGGGGGGAATCAGCCCCAGCATTTT
>NA|TRBJ2-2|15|NA|TRBV5-1
CASSSRQLNTGELFF
TGCGCCAGCAGCTCTCGACAGCTGAACACCGGGGAGCTGTTTTTT
>many|TRBJ2-7|13|TRBD2|TRBV6-5
CASSAGGPAEQYF
TGTGCCAGCTCTGCGGGAGGGCCGGCCGAGCAGTACTTC
>many|TRBJ1-1|17|NA|TRBV6-5
CASSYFMAGRTNTEAFF
TGTGCCAGCAGTTACTTTATGGCCGGGCGGACGAACACTGAAGCTTTCTTT
>many|TRBJ2-7|14|TRBD1|TRBV5-1
CASSTWDRLYEQYF
TGCGCCAGCAGCACCTGGGACAGGCTCTACGAGCAGTACTTC
>many|TRBJ1-5|14|TRBD1|TRBV10-3
CAIADRGLDQPQHF
TGTGCCATCGCCGACAGGGGGCTCGATCAGCCCCAGCATTTT
>few|TRBJ2-5|16|NA|TRBV4-1
CASSQEGEAGTETQYF
TGCGCCAGCAGCCAAGAGGGGGAGGCAGGGACAGAGACCCAGTACTTC
>many|TRBJ2-2|16|TRBD1|TRBV20-1
CSARDTDREGGGELFF
TGCAGTGCTAGAGATACGGACAGGGAAGGGGGCGGGGAGCTGTTTTTT
>many|TRBJ2-7|16|TRBD2|TRBV4-3
CASSQGWTSVSYEQYF
TGCGCCAGCAGCCAAGGATGGACTAGCGTCTCCTACGAGCAGTACTTC
>many|TRBJ1-6|17|NA|TRBV7-2
CASSGQVRRSYNSPLHF
TGTGCCAGCAGCGGTCAGGTGCGACGCTCCTATAATTCACCCCTCCACTTT
>many|TRBJ1-5|13|TRBD1|TRBV10-2
CASSLGQGQPQHF
TGCGCCAGCAGTTTGGGACAGGGGCAGCCCCAGCATTTT
>NA|TRBJ2-5|14|NA|TRBV11-3
CASSINREEETQYF
TGTGCCAGCAGCATAAACAGGGAAGAAGAGACCCAGTACTTC
>NA|TRBJ2-2|15|TRBD2|TRBV4-3
CASSQELAVARELFF
TGCGCCAGCAGCCAAGAGCTAGCGGTGGCCAGGGAGCTGTTTTTT
>many|TRBJ1-2|13|NA|TRBV2
CASRGGRGDGYTF
TGTGCCAGCAGAGGTGGGCGCGGAGATGGCTACACCTTC
>many|TRBJ1-1|13|NA|TRBV12-3/TRBV12-4
CASSLEVRTEAFF
TGTGCCAGCAGTTTAGAGGTACGGACTGAAGCTTTCTTT
>NA|TRBJ1-1|15|TRBD1|TRBV11-3
CASSAWDRRNTEAFF
TGTGCCAGCAGCGCCTGGGACAGGAGAAACACTGAAGCTTTCTTT
>NA|TRBJ2-5|13|NA|TRBV7-3
CASSLISGETQYF
TGTGCCAGCAGCTTAATATCCGGCGAGACCCAGTACTTC
>few|TRBJ1-1|17|NA|TRBV18
CASSPEEPGAQGTEAFF
TGTGCCAGCTCACCAGAAGAGCCAGGGGCCCAGGGCACTGAAGCTTTCTTT
>NA|TRBJ1-2|13|NA|TRBV6-1
CASTRGGVHGYTF
TGTGCCAGCACTCGGGGGGGAGTACATGGCTACACCTTC
>many|TRBJ2-5|15|TRBD2|TRBV6-1
CASSELAGQQETQYF
TGTGCCAGCAGTGAACTAGCGGGACAGCAAGAGACCCAGTACTTC
>many|TRBJ1-5|15|TRBD1|TRBV28
CASTPTGGRNQPQHF
TGTGCCAGCACCCCGACAGGGGGGCGCAATCAGCCCCAGCATTTT
>many|TRBJ2-5|13|NA|TRBV27
CASSPRNQETQYF
TGTGCCAGCAGTCCGAGGAACCAAGAGACCCAGTACTTC
>NA|TRBJ2-7|14|TRBD1|TRBV5-1
CASSTQDRGYEQYF
TGCGCCAGCAGCACCCAGGACAGGGGGTACGAGCAGTACTTC